This T cell receptor (beta chain) was retrieved from a study of CD8+ T cells in alopecia areata. Extracted RNA was reverse transcribed into cDNA, the sequencing template. Here immunoSEQ multiplex PCR was the method, and the copy in TCRdb shows in-frame clones only, minus some. The data contain fewer than 250,000 clones, approximately 40% of them singletons. Treatment here: oral pan-JAK inhibitor, 5-10 mg twice daily. The clonotype was recovered from a human donor with alopecia areata. Material: CD4+ T cells sorted from blood, obtained around week 36, from a patient treated with tofacitinib.

The CDR3 DNA follows: TGCAGCGCCAGCCGCGGGACAGGGCTAAATGAGCAGTTCTTC. Protein: CSASRGTGLNEQFF. The chain uses TRBV29-1 and TRBJ2-1; 9 bases are a match to TRBD1. The CDR3 spans 14 residues. V gave up 7 bases and J gave up 7 bases; unmatched junction bases: 11. Germline V lookup: CDR1 SQVTM, CDR2 ANQGSEA.